A selection of T cell receptor beta chains follows, all from one sample in a study of blood T cell repertoires in COVID-19. Method: immunoSEQ multiplex PCR; TCRdb's copy keeps in-frame clones and lacks some. The data show roughly 130,000 clones, roughly 80% seen once. Sequencing used peripheral blood. These receptors were collected from an older woman with acute or convalescent COVID-19. Each CDR3 is given with its conserved first and last residue. Each record gives: CDR3 protein, CDR3 DNA, V gene, clone size, J gene, D gene. A D gene is named only where the DNA matches it firmly. The listing skips clone size in some rows; elsewhere it reads once, few, many or a size class.

CASSGQETNEKLFF	TGTGCCAGCAGCGGACAGGAGACTAATGAAAAACTGTTTTTT	TRBV9	NA	TRBJ1-4	NA
CASSPPDRETQYF	TGTGCCAGCAGCCCTCCGGACAGGGAGACCCAGTACTTC	TRBV7-3	NA	TRBJ2-5	TRBD1
CASSFGPTGIKETQYF	TGCGCCAGCAGCTTCGGCCCCACAGGGATCAAAGAGACCCAGTACTTC	TRBV5-1	NA	TRBJ2-5	NA
CASSLDLGTNNSPLHF	TGTGCCAGCAGCTTAGATCTAGGAACGAATAATTCACCCCTCCACTTT	TRBV11-2	NA	TRBJ1-6	NA
CASSLAPQGAGDGYTF	TGTGCCAGCAGCTTAGCGCCGCAGGGGGCAGGAGATGGCTACACCTTC	TRBV7-9	NA	TRBJ1-2	TRBD1
CAIREDRGDGYTF	TGTGCCATCAGGGAAGACAGGGGTGATGGCTACACCTTC	TRBV10-3	NA	TRBJ1-2	TRBD1
CASKIRVNSPLHF	TGTGCCAGCAAGATACGGGTTAATTCACCCCTCCACTTT	TRBV11-1	NA	TRBJ1-6	NA
CASREIDSSQHF	TGTGCCAGCAGAGAGATCGACAGCTCCCAGCATTTT	TRBV6-1	NA	TRBJ1-5	NA
CASSPTLERGGGYTF	TGCGCCAGCAGCCCTACCTTGGAGAGGGGGGGAGGCTACACCTTC	TRBV5-1	NA	TRBJ1-2	NA
CSASEFGQGATYGYTF	TGCAGTGCTAGTGAATTTGGACAGGGGGCTACCTATGGCTACACCTTC	TRBV20-1	NA	TRBJ1-2	TRBD1
CASSSLNGEAFF	TGTGCCAGCAGCTCATTGAACGGGGAAGCTTTCTTT	TRBV7-9	once	TRBJ1-1	NA
CASSYSRFPGQPQHF	TGTGCCAGCAGTTATTCGAGGTTTCCAGGGCAGCCCCAGCATTTT	TRBV6-5	NA	TRBJ1-5	NA
CASSIIQSQPQHF	TGTGCCAGTAGTATTATACAGAGTCAGCCCCAGCATTTT	TRBV19	NA	TRBJ1-5	NA
CASSRGGYQETQYF	TGTGCCAGTAGTCGGGGGGGGTACCAAGAGACCCAGTACTTC	TRBV19	NA	TRBJ2-5	TRBD2
CATSSQGGYGYTF	TGTGCCACCTCCTCACAGGGCGGCTATGGCTACACCTTC	TRBV6-6	few	TRBJ1-2	NA
CAWSVGQPGNTIYF	TGTGCCTGGAGTGTAGGGCAGCCGGGGAACACCATATATTTT	TRBV30	NA	TRBJ1-3	NA
CASSPFGGFHTETQYF	TGTGCCAGCAGCCCTTTTGGAGGGTTTCATACGGAGACCCAGTACTTC	TRBV9	NA	TRBJ2-5	NA
CASSLEGGRRTEAFF	TGTGCCAGCAGCCTGGAGGGGGGGCGGAGAACTGAAGCTTTCTTT	TRBV14	once	TRBJ1-1	NA
CASSPSGGRTDTQYF	TGTGCCAGCAGCCCTTCCGGGGGACGCACAGATACGCAGTATTTT	TRBV7-9	once	TRBJ2-3	NA
CASSPHTLEAGYTF	TGTGCCAGCAGCCCTCATACCCTTGAGGCGGGCTACACCTTC	TRBV27	few	TRBJ1-2	NA
CASSKADNRNSPLHF	TGTGCCAGCAGTAAAGCCGACAATCGGAATTCACCCCTCCACTTT	TRBV25-1	NA	TRBJ1-6	NA
CASSRDRGADQPQHF	TGCGCCAGCAGCCGGGACAGGGGGGCAGATCAGCCCCAGCATTTT	TRBV4-1	few	TRBJ1-5	TRBD1
CVSSTTGVMAQPQHF	TGTGTCAGCAGCACGACAGGGGTCATGGCTCAGCCCCAGCATTTT	TRBV7-8	NA	TRBJ1-5	TRBD1
CASSYERGQPQHF	TGTGCCAGCAGCTATGAAAGGGGTCAGCCCCAGCATTTT	TRBV5-4	NA	TRBJ1-5	NA
CASSLGSGGPSTDTQYF	TGTGCCAGCAGCTTAGGGAGCGGGGGGCCTAGCACAGATACGCAGTATTTT	TRBV7-9	NA	TRBJ2-3	TRBD2
CASSYTGPMWSTEAFF	TGTGCCAGCAGCTACACAGGACCGATGTGGAGCACTGAAGCTTTCTTT	TRBV5-6	large	TRBJ1-1	NA
CATSRDPGIGEKLFF	TGTGCCACCAGCAGAGATCCGGGGATCGGAGAAAAACTGTTTTTT	TRBV15	NA	TRBJ1-4	NA
CASSWTRGSTEAFF	TGTGCCAGCAGTTGGACCAGGGGAAGCACTGAAGCTTTCTTT	TRBV27	NA	TRBJ1-1	NA
CAWSVNGGPGNEQFF	TGTGCCTGGAGTGTAAACGGGGGGCCGGGCAATGAGCAGTTCTTC	TRBV30	NA	TRBJ2-1	NA
CASSMGTASNYGYTF	TGTGCCAGTAGTATGGGGACAGCTTCTAACTATGGCTACACCTTC	TRBV19	NA	TRBJ1-2	TRBD1
CASSSPPGRGTF	TGTGCCAGCAGTTCACCGCCAGGGCGCGGTACCTTC	TRBV12-3/TRBV12-4	NA	TRBJ1-2	NA
CASSIEGASSDEQFF	TGCGCCAGCAGTATAGAGGGGGCCTCTTCCGATGAGCAGTTCTTC	TRBV5-1	few	TRBJ2-1	TRBD1
CASSPEWTTETQYF	TGTGCCAGCAGCCCCGAATGGACAACCGAGACCCAGTACTTC	TRBV3-1/TRBV3-2	NA	TRBJ2-5	NA
CASTSRGGIGYTF	TGCGCCAGCACCTCTCGGGGAGGGATCGGCTACACCTTC	TRBV5-1	once	TRBJ1-2	NA
CASYRQPTSTDTQYF	TGTGCCAGCTATCGACAGCCAACGAGCACAGATACGCAGTATTTT	TRBV6-5	NA	TRBJ2-3	NA
CASSGTQVGLTEAFF	TGCGCCAGCAGCGGAACACAGGTCGGTTTAACTGAAGCTTTCTTT	TRBV5-1	NA	TRBJ1-1	NA
CATSRPYSPLHF	TGTGCCACCAGCAGACCGTATTCACCCCTCCACTTT	TRBV15	once	TRBJ1-6	NA
CASRRTDINGYTF	TGTGCCAGCAGGAGAACGGACATAAATGGCTACACCTTC	TRBV2	NA	TRBJ1-2	NA
CASSLAGETDTQYF	TGCGCCAGCAGCTTAGCGGGGGAAACAGATACGCAGTATTTT	TRBV5-1	many	TRBJ2-3	TRBD2
CARSSSSANTGELFF	TGTGCCAGGTCTTCGTCCTCCGCGAACACCGGGGAGCTGTTTTTT	TRBV2	few	TRBJ2-2	NA
CASSLGDSNEKLFF	TGCGCCAGCAGCTTGGGGGACAGTAATGAAAAACTGTTTTTT	TRBV5-1	NA	TRBJ1-4	TRBD1
CASSPVGTANTEAFF	TGTGCCAGCTCACCAGTAGGGACAGCGAACACTGAAGCTTTCTTT	TRBV18	NA	TRBJ1-1	TRBD1
CATSRGDFDQEQFF	TGTGCCACCAGCAGAGGGGACTTCGACCAGGAGCAGTTCTTC	TRBV15	NA	TRBJ2-1	NA
CASSLGLPNTDTQYF	TGTGCCAGCAGTTTGGGACTACCGAACACAGATACGCAGTATTTT	TRBV28	NA	TRBJ2-3	TRBD2
CASRRGGGPYTEAFF	TGTGCCAGCCGAAGAGGGGGAGGGCCTTACACTGAAGCTTTCTTT	TRBV27	NA	TRBJ1-1	NA
CASSLLLDRPAFF	TGTGCCAGTAGTTTACTCCTGGACAGACCAGCTTTCTTT	TRBV19	NA	TRBJ1-1	NA
CASSQEGQVNQPQHF	TGCGCCAGCAGCCAAGAGGGACAGGTCAATCAGCCCCAGCATTTT	TRBV4-1	few	TRBJ1-5	TRBD1
CASSLYRRGRLGNTIYF	TGTGCCAGCAGCTTATATCGCAGGGGTAGGCTCGGAAACACCATATATTTT	TRBV7-8	NA	TRBJ1-3	NA
CASSLPGQGQNSPLHF	TGTGCCAGCAGCTTGCCTGGACAGGGACAGAATTCACCCCTCCACTTT	TRBV5-4	NA	TRBJ1-6	TRBD1
CASSSHSGNSPLHF	TGTGCCAGCAGCTCTCATTCAGGAAATTCACCCCTCCACTTT	TRBV7-9	few	TRBJ1-6	NA
CATSATRAPYNEQFF	TGTGCCACCAGTGCGACGCGGGCCCCCTACAATGAGCAGTTCTTC	TRBV24-1	NA	TRBJ2-1	NA
CASSATSGLAGGETQYF	TGTGCCAGCAGCGCCACTTCGGGACTAGCGGGGGGAGAGACCCAGTACTTC	TRBV9	NA	TRBJ2-5	TRBD2
CAWSLGGNYGYTF	TGTGCCTGGAGTTTAGGGGGAAACTATGGCTACACCTTC	TRBV30	once	TRBJ1-2	NA
CASKGSRAGANVLTF	TGTGCCAGCAAAGGTTCCAGGGCCGGGGCCAACGTCCTGACTTTC	TRBV28	NA	TRBJ2-6	NA